This TCR beta chain was sequenced for a study of blood T cell repertoires in COVID-19. Study at large: The analysed material was cDNA or gDNA that came from T cells, B-cell-depleted T cells, or PBMCs.

Cohort allocation depended upon clinical history that participants reported. Sequenced by immunoSEQ multiplex PCR; TCRdb stores in-frame clones only, minus some. The data hold some 400,000 clones, with roughly 92% observed a single time. V lost 4 bases to trimming and J lost 3 bases, with 15 bases between them. This CDR3 comprises 14 residues. CDR1 and CDR2 (germline): SQVTM, ANQGSEA. The sequenced sample consisted of PBMCs or T cells enriched from blood (not recorded which). The receptor was derived from a middle-aged woman who had been exposed to COVID-19. The rearrangement links TRBV29-1 to TRBJ1-2; TRBD1 is a possible D gene (5 bases). The CDR3 reads CSVGGAGIHYGYTF. The CDR3 DNA is TGCAGCGTTGGCGGGGCCGGCATTCACTATGGCTACACCTTC.